The 16 T cell receptor beta chains presented below share a single source sample, sequenced in a study of cytomegalovirus exposure and HLA in healthy donors. 13 Jbeta primers and 60 Vbeta primers were used for the PCR. Sequencing was performed with immunoSEQ multiplex PCR; in TCRdb, only in-frame clones are kept and a portion is missing. The sample lists 90,000 to 150,000 clones, around three quarters seen once, with about 2% in the top ten. The sequencing sample was made of PBMCs. The source is a human donor in good health.

The J gene is TRBJ1-2, the V gene TRBV11-1; TRBD1 is a possible D gene (6 bases). CDR1 is SGHAT, CDR2 FQDESV, per germline (reference sequence). Trimming cost V 1 base and J 11 bases, with 17 bases left between them. The CDR3 covers 14 residues. The CDR3 nucleotides are TGTGCCAGCAGCTTAGGAAACAGGGCCACTGGATACACCTTC. Its protein is CASSLGNRATGYTF.

A few counts support this clone. The chain uses TRBV7-8 and TRBJ2-7; D call uncertain. The CDR3 is 15 amino acids. Germline lookup yields CDR1 SGHVS and CDR2 FQNEAQ. The V end lost 1 base, the J end lost 2 bases, and 12 bases lay between the germline ends. CDR3 DNA: TGTGCCAGCAGCTTAGTCCGGGTCAATCCCTACGAGCAGTACTTC. Protein: CASSLVRVNPYEQYF.

The chain links TRBV10-3 to TRBJ2-3, with D possibly TRBD2 on 6 matching bases. V shed 0 bases and J shed 1 base, with 8 bases lying between them. The CDR3 is 15 residues long. Germline lookup yields CDR1 ENHRY and CDR2 SYGVKD. The CDR3 here is CAISESASGTDTQYF. The CDR3 DNA sequence: TGTGCCATCAGTGAGTCGGCTAGCGGCACAGATACGCAGTATTTT.

The V and J genes are TRBV29-1 and TRBJ2-5; D perhaps matches TRBD1 (6 bases). The DNA end is more similar to TRBJ2-7, so the J call may be wrong. CDR3 length: 13 residues. Germline loops: CDR1 SQVTM, CDR2 ANQGSEA. The CDR3 loop is CSVGAGARYEQYF. CDR3 coding DNA: TGCAGCGTTGGTGCAGGGGCGCGGTACGAGCAGTACTTC.

The V call is TRBV5-1, the J call TRBJ1-1; D is possibly TRBD1 (5 bases). Germline V gives CDR1 SGHRS, CDR2 YFSETQ. CDR3 length equals 14 residues. The V end was cut by 7 bases, the J end by 2 bases, with 15 bases between. CDR3 loop: CASRRDSSNTEAFF. CDR3 coding DNA: TGCGCCAGCCGCCGGGACTCCTCAAACACTGAAGCTTTCTTT.

This clone was observed a handful of times. V and J are TRBV29-1 and TRBJ2-1; 10 positions agree with TRBD2. CDR3 length: 14 residues. Trimming at V came to 4 bases and at J to 4 bases, leaving 4 bases not matched to a gene. Per the germline V gene, CDR1 is SQVTM and CDR2 is ANQGSEA. CDR3 DNA: TGCAGCGTTGGGGCTAGCGGGGGTTACAATGAGCAGTTCTTC. Residues: CSVGASGGYNEQFF.

The rearrangement joins TRBV28 to TRBJ1-5; no clear D. Per germline, CDR1 MDHEN and CDR2 SYDVKM. This CDR3 has 14 amino acids. V was trimmed by 5 bases and J by 0 bases, leaving 8 bases between them. DNA for the CDR3: TGTGCCAGCAGTCTGGAGTTTAGCAATCAGCCCCAGCATTTT. Protein sequence: CASSLEFSNQPQHF.

The V call is TRBV2, the J call TRBJ1-5; D possibly corresponds to TRBD1 (5 bases). The CDR3 runs to 14 residues. Trimming left V 5 bases short and J 6 bases short, with 14 bases between. Per germline, CDR1 SNHLY and CDR2 FYNNEI. CDR3 in amino acids: CASSSTGSTQPQHF. The CDR3 DNA reads as TGTGCCAGCAGTTCCACAGGCTCTACTCAGCCCCAGCATTTT.

V and J are TRBV18 and TRBJ1-2; TRBD1 matches 9 bases. The CDR3 runs 19 residues. V gave up 3 bases and J gave up 1 base; unmatched junction bases: 15. Germline CDR1 and CDR2: KGHSH and LQKENI. This CDR3 reads CASSPLSGTGIGDNYGYTF. The CDR3 DNA reads TGTGCCAGCTCACCCTTAAGCGGGACAGGGATCGGGGATAACTATGGCTACACCTTC.

The rearrangement joins TRBV7-9 to TRBJ1-1, with D possibly being TRBD1 (5 bases). The ends were cut back, 1 base at V and 9 bases at J, with 15 bases in the middle. CDR1 and CDR2 (germline): SEHNR, FQNEAQ (reference sequence). The CDR3 contains 14 residues. The CDR3 coding sequence is TGTGCCAGCAGCTTAGATCCCCTTGACAGTAAAGCTTTCTTT. Residues: CASSLDPLDSKAFF.

The chain has TRBV19 and TRBJ1-2, with D possibly TRBD1 on 5 matching bases. Germline V gives CDR1 LNHDA, CDR2 SQIVND (reference sequence). This CDR3 is 12 amino acids long. V was pared by 7 bases and J by 1 base, with 7 bases between. DNA of the CDR3: TGTGCCAGTACGACAGTTAACTATGGCTACACCTTC. Its translation: CASTTVNYGYTF.

The V and J genes are TRBV15 and TRBJ2-7, with 10 positions matching TRBD1. After removal of 1 base from V and 0 bases from J, the junction contained 0 bases not matched to a gene. CDR1 and CDR2 (germline): LNHNV, YYDKDF (reference sequence). The CDR3 spans 15 residues. The CDR3 sequence is CATSRGTGGSYEQYF. The CDR3 nucleotides are TGTGCCACCAGCAGAGGGACAGGGGGCTCCTACGAGCAGTACTTC.

This clone was detected only a few times. This sequence joins TRBV2 and TRBJ1-1; a weak D match, TRBD1 (5 bases). CDR1 SNHLY and CDR2 FYNNEI come from the germline V gene. V dropped 7 bases and J dropped 0 bases, with 12 bases sitting between them. The CDR3 contains 14 residues. The CDR3 nucleotides read TGTGCCAGCATCCTGACAGAGATGAACACTGAAGCTTTCTTT. This encodes CASILTEMNTEAFF. Full variable domain (missing parts from reference TRBV2 and TRBJ1-1): EPEVTQTPSHQVTQMGQEVILRCVPISNHLYFYWYRQILGQKVEFLVSFYNNEISEKSEIFDDQFSVERPDGSNFTLKIRSTKLEDSAMYFCASILTEMNTEAFFGQGTRLTVV.

The chain employs TRBV4-1 and TRBJ2-1; 8 positions agree with TRBD1. The CDR3 totals 16 residues. CDR1 MGHRA and CDR2 YSYEKL come from the germline V gene. V lost 2 bases, J lost 4 bases, and 7 bases stayed unmatched. CDR3 coding DNA: TGCGCCAGCAGCCAACAGACAGGGGCCGTATACAATGAGCAGTTCTTC. Encoded protein: CASSQQTGAVYNEQFF.

The V call is TRBV7-8, the J call TRBJ2-6; TRBD1 aligns across 8 bases. Unmatched junction bases numbered 5, after V lost 4 bases and J lost 0 bases. The V gene's germline CDR1 is SGHVS and CDR2 FQNEAQ. This CDR3 has 17 residues. This CDR3 is CASSSGQASSGANVLTF. CDR3 bases: TGTGCCAGCAGCTCGGGACAGGCGAGCTCTGGGGCCAACGTCCTGACTTTC.

This chain connects TRBV4-1 to TRBJ1-5; D unclear. There are 15 residues in the CDR3. Looked up from germline, CDR1 is MGHRA and CDR2 is YSYEKL. Trimming removed 4 bases at V and 8 bases at J, with 18 bases between. As DNA, the CDR3 is TGCGCCAGCAGCCCTGTGAACGAGGCCTACAAGCCCCAGCATTTT. As protein: CASSPVNEAYKPQHF.